The 15 T cell receptor beta chains below all came from one sample that was sequenced in a study of vaccination effects on CD4 cells after COVID-19. Assay used: immunoSEQ multiplex PCR; TCRdb lists only in-frame clones, some missing. This table holds 30,000 to 40,000 clones, 82% found once. Their target antigens are unknown. The culture ran for roughly ten days before CD4+ T cells were isolated. Source: CD4+ T cells from PBMCs cultured without peptide, taken before COVID-19 vaccination. The receptors derive from a human donor who received a COVID-19 vaccine.

This clone was recorded a few times. CDR3 loop: CASSSNRLGHGYTF. The CDR3, as DNA: TGTGCCAGCAGTTCCAATAGGCTCGGACATGGCTACACCTTC. This chain uses TRBV27 with TRBJ1-2; no reliable D call. The CDR3 is 14 residues long. V gave up 4 bases and J gave up 6 bases, with 15 bases separating them. The germline CDR1 and CDR2 sequences are MNHEY and SMNVEV (reference sequence).

The chain links TRBV13 to TRBJ2-1; 14 nucleotides align to TRBD2. The V and J ends lost 5 bases and 5 bases, in that order; junction bases with no gene match: 5. CDR3 length: 16 residues. Germline V gives CDR1 PRHDT, CDR2 FYEKMQ (reference sequence). The chain's CDR3 is CASSPRTSGGNNEQFF. CDR3 DNA sequence: TGTGCCAGCAGCCCTAGGACTAGCGGGGGGAACAATGAGCAGTTCTTC.

The chain links TRBV7-8 to TRBJ1-2; 7 nucleotides line up with TRBD1. V lost 5 bases, J lost 6 bases, and 12 bases stayed unmatched. CDR1 and CDR2 (germline): SGHVS, FQNEAQ. The CDR3 has 15 residues. CDR3 sequence (DNA): TGTGCCAGCAGCCAAACCGGGACAGATGTTCATGGCTACACCTTC. Protein: CASSQTGTDVHGYTF.

The chain has TRBV7-9 and TRBJ2-7, with a weak D call TRBD1 (6 bases). The length of the CDR3 is 15 residues. The germline V gene encodes CDR1 SEHNR and CDR2 FQNEAQ (reference sequence). V shed 5 bases and J shed 0 bases, with 14 bases lying between them. In DNA form, the CDR3 reads TGTGCCAGCAGCGTAGGGGGTCAGAGCTCCTACGAGCAGTACGTC. It is translated as CASSVGGQSSYEQYV.

The chain is built from TRBV5-1 and TRBJ1-2; D call uncertain. Trimming removed 3 bases from V and 7 bases from J, with 16 bases in between. Germline loops: CDR1 SGHRS, CDR2 YFSETQ. This CDR3 region has 14 residues. CDR3 protein: CASSSLGEYSGYTF. The CDR3 DNA reads as TGCGCCAGCAGCTCCCTCGGAGAGTACAGTGGCTACACCTTC.

The rearrangement joins TRBV27 to TRBJ2-5, with 8 bases that match TRBD1. Germline assignment: CDR1 MNHEY and CDR2 SMNVEV (reference sequence). CDR3 length: 14 residues. J lost 2 bases, V lost 6 bases, and 5 bases had no gene match. CDR3 residues: CASRQDREQETQYF. For the CDR3, the DNA is TGTGCCAGCAGGCAGGACAGGGAACAAGAGACCCAGTACTTC.

This chain connects TRBV29-1 to TRBJ1-1; TRBD1 is a possible D gene (6 bases). V lost 6 bases and J lost 1, with 12 bases in between. This CDR3 has 13 residues. Looked up from germline, CDR1 is SQVTM and CDR2 is ANQGSEA. In nucleotides, the CDR3 is TGCAGCGTAGAGGGACAACCGAACACTGAAGCTTTCTTT. This encodes CSVEGQPNTEAFF.

The chain joins TRBV24-1 to TRBJ2-3, with 14 bases aligning to TRBD2. Germline values: CDR1 KGHDR, CDR2 SFDVKD. The V and J ends lost 10 bases and 5 bases, in that order; junction bases with no gene match: 7. The CDR3 is 15 amino acids. CDR3 loop: CATETSGGARDTQYF. The DNA for the CDR3 is TGTGCCACTGAGACTAGCGGGGGGGCCCGAGATACGCAGTATTTT.

This clone was recorded a few times. The chain links TRBV5-5 to TRBJ1-2, with D hard to call. CDR3 length: 13 residues. Trimming cost V 2 bases and J 4 bases, with 9 bases left between them. Germline lookup yields CDR1 SGHKS and CDR2 YYEKEE (reference sequence). The CDR3 spells CASSLSGGYGYTF. The CDR3 DNA reads TGTGCCAGCAGCTTATCTGGAGGCTATGGCTACACCTTC. Full variable domain (missing parts from reference TRBV5-5 and TRBJ1-2): DAGVTQSPTHLIKTRGQQVTLRCSPISGHKSVSWYQQVLGQGPQFIFQYYEKEERGRGNFPDRFSARQFPNYSSELNVNALLLGDSALYLCASSLSGGYGYTFGSGTRLTVV.

The table lists this clone with a count of one. J is TRBJ2-5 and V is TRBV11-1; D remains ambiguous. V dropped 2 bases and J dropped 2 bases, with 0 bases sitting between them. Looked up from germline, CDR1 is SGHAT and CDR2 is FQDESV (reference sequence). This CDR3 comprises 11 residues. CDR3 in amino acids: CASSLQETQYF. Here the CDR3 DNA reads TGTGCCAGCAGCTTACAAGAGACCCAGTACTTC.

This chain uses TRBV24-1 with TRBJ1-2; 7 bases map to TRBD1. The length of the CDR3 is 15 residues. Trimming removed 3 bases from V and 4 bases from J; junction bases left unmatched: 7. Germline V gene data show CDR1 as KGHDR and CDR2 as SFDVKD. The CDR3 DNA reads TGTGCCACCAGTGATGAGTCGACAGGGAGCTATGGCTACACCTTC. This gives the protein CATSDESTGSYGYTF.

The chain employs TRBV19 and TRBJ2-1; D is undetermined. Trimming shortened V by 5 bases and J by 8 bases, and 7 bases separated the two germline ends. Germline CDR1 and CDR2: LNHDA and SQIVND (reference sequence). The CDR3 loop spans 11 amino acids. CDR3 amino acids: CASSERYEQFF. The CDR3 DNA reads TGTGCCAGTAGTGAGAGGTATGAGCAGTTCTTC.

This clone was observed once. V usage is TRBV3-1 (or the pseudogene TRBV3-2) and J usage is TRBJ1-1, with D unresolved. V was trimmed by 1 base and J by 0 bases, leaving 9 bases between them. The CDR3 has 15 amino acids. Germline lookup yields CDR1 LGHDT and CDR2 YNNKEL (reference sequence). Here the CDR3 reads CASSQVPLVNTEAFF. The CDR3 DNA sequence: TGTGCCAGCAGCCAAGTCCCCCTCGTGAACACTGAAGCTTTCTTT.

This clone has only a few counts. The chain carries TRBV5-4 and TRBJ1-5; D is possibly TRBD1 (5 bases). This CDR3 region has 16 residues. Germline V gene sequence: CDR1 SGHNT, CDR2 YYREEE (reference sequence). The germline V and J ends were trimmed by 4 bases and 0 bases, with 14 bases remaining between them. CDR3 amino acids: CASSRGSPDSNQPQHF. The DNA for the CDR3 is TGTGCCAGCAGCCGGGGGTCCCCAGATAGCAATCAGCCCCAGCATTTT.

This clone is a singleton in its sample. The chain carries TRBV15 and TRBJ2-5; no clear D. The germline V gene has CDR1 LNHNV and CDR2 YYDKDF (reference sequence). V was pared by 0 bases and J by 7 bases, with 12 bases between. The CDR3 consists of 14 residues. Here the CDR3 DNA reads TGTGCCACCAGCAGAGATCTAGGGATTAGGACCCAGTACTTC. This codes for CATSRDLGIRTQYF. The whole variable domain, remainder taken from reference TRBV15 and TRBJ2-5, is DAMVIQNPRYQVTQFGKPVTLSCSQTLNHNVMYWYQQKSSQAPKLLFHYYDKDFNNEADTPDNFQSRRPNTSFCFLDIRSPGLGDTAMYLCATSRDLGIRTQYFGPGTRLLVL.